Described below is a single T cell receptor (beta chain) sequence and its context. The data stem from a study of OX40 agonist ivuxolimab in advanced cancers. V lost 3 bases and J 2 bases, leaving 14 bases between the germline ends. This CDR3 spans 15 amino acids. CDR1 is KGHSH, CDR2 LQKENI, per germline. Assay: immunoSEQ multiplex PCR; the TCRdb copy retains only in-frame clones and omits some. The repertoire holds tens of thousands of clones, about 88% seen once, with about 3.7% in the top ten. This sequence originates from an adult with an advanced solid tumor such as melanoma, head and neck, liver or kidney cancer. This specimen consisted of CD4+ or CD8+ T cells sorted from blood, obtained in a trial of the OX40 agonist ivuxolimab. This chain connects TRBV18 to TRBJ2-7; D not resolved. Written as DNA, the CDR3 is TGTGCCAGCTCACCGTCAAGGCTGCCCACCTACGAGCAGTACTTC. It encodes CASSPSRLPTYEQYF.